These 5 T cell receptor beta chains were sequenced from one sample in a study of T cell responses to AZD1222 COVID-19 vaccine. Sequencing was performed with immunoSEQ multiplex PCR; in TCRdb, only in-frame clones are kept and a portion is missing. Of around 150,000 clones in the sample, approximately 88% were seen once. Specimen: peripheral blood, collected on day 0 of AZD1222 vaccination. These receptors were obtained from an adult in good health.

This chain links TRBV12-2 with TRBJ2-6; the tabulated D call, TRBD2, remains unverified against the DNA. TRBV12-2 is tagged as a pseudogene. This CDR3 spans 18 amino acids. CDR3 in amino acids: CASRLAEGGGIGANVLTF. In DNA form, the CDR3 reads TGTGCAAGTCGCTTAGCTGAAGGCGGGGGTATCGGGGCCAACGTCCTGACTTTC.

This clone came up a few times. The V call is TRBV29-1, the J call TRBJ2-2; 7 nucleotides line up with TRBD2. The CDR3 consists of 14 residues. CDR1 and CDR2 from the germline V gene are SQVTM and ANQGSEA. J lost 0 bases, V lost 6 bases, and 4 bases had no gene match. DNA for the CDR3: TGCAGCGTCTTAGGACTAGCGAACACCGGGGAGCTGTTTTTT. It codes for CSVLGLANTGELFF.

The J gene is TRBJ2-7, the V gene TRBV20-1; 8 bases line up with TRBD2. The CDR3 is 11 amino acids. CDR1 and CDR2 (germline): DFQATT, SNEGSKA (reference sequence). The junction had 0 bases not matched to a gene; V was cut back by 6 bases and J by 2 bases. This chain's CDR3 is CSAGLAYEQYF. In nucleotides, the CDR3 is TGCAGTGCGGGACTAGCCTACGAGCAGTACTTC.

This chain links TRBV6-2 or TRBV6-3 with TRBJ2-3, with 7 positions matching TRBD2. Germline CDR1 MNHEY, CDR2 SVGEGT. This CDR3 has 15 residues. The V and J ends lost 5 bases and 2 bases, in that order; junction bases with no gene match: 7. The CDR3 reads CASSPRDYSTDTQYF. The DNA for the CDR3 is TGTGCCAGCAGTCCCCGGGACTATTCCACAGATACGCAGTATTTT.

V usage is TRBV7-3 and J usage is TRBJ1-2, with unresolved D. Germline V CDR1 and CDR2: SGHTA, FQGTGA. This CDR3 region has 13 residues. V was trimmed by 5 bases and J by 8 bases, leaving 15 bases between them. The CDR3 loop is CASSPTRLGGYTF. The CDR3 DNA reads as TGTGCCAGCAGCCCCACACGGTTGGGAGGCTACACCTTC.